The next 7 T cell receptor beta chains were all read from a single sample in a study of spatial heterogeneity in lung cancer. TCRdb redid the calling of the 5' RACE reads with MiXCR, one entry per CDR3 protein. The sample has 39,000 or so distinct CDR3 sequences, around 7.5% seen once; the top ten hold roughly 28%. Stated time point: sample taken at primary tumor resection. Whole RNA, isolated from tumor, nontumor lung or frozen PBMC, was sequenced without prior sorting. Material: PBMCs, obtained at surgery. These receptors all stem from a male donor with early-stage non-small cell lung cancer.

The sample holds many counts of this clonotype. The chain is built from TRBV2 and TRBJ2-1; D gene ambiguous. CDR1 and CDR2 (germline): SNHLY, FYNNEI. The length of the CDR3 is 14 residues. Trimming removed 4 bases at V and 1 base at J, with 8 bases between. The CDR3 sequence is CASSGWESYNEQFF. The CDR3 nucleotides are TGTGCCAGCAGTGGGTGGGAATCCTACAATGAGCAGTTCTTC. The full variable domain, its missing parts supplied by reference TRBV2 and TRBJ2-1, is EPEVTQTPSHQVTQMGQEVILRCVPISNHLYFYWYRQILGQKVEFLVSFYNNEISEKSEIFDDQFSVERPDGSNFTLKIRSTKLEDSAMYFCASSGWESYNEQFFGPGTRLTVL.

This clonotype has a count of ten or more. The J gene is TRBJ2-5, the V gene TRBV7-8, with 7 bases that match TRBD1. The germline gives CDR1 SGHVS, CDR2 FQNEAQ. V shed 5 bases and J 0 bases; nucleotides not matched to a gene: 6. The CDR3 runs 15 residues. In DNA, the CDR3 is TGTGCCAGCAGCCCTGAGGGGGCAGACCAAGAGACCCAGTACTTC. It codes for CASSPEGADQETQYF. The variable domain in full, with the rest retrieved from reference TRBV7-8 and TRBJ2-5, is GAGVSQSPRYKVAKRGQDVALRCDPISGHVSLFWYQQALGQGPEFLTYFQNEAQLDKSGLPSDRFFAERPEGSVSTLKIQRTQQEDSAVYLCASSPEGADQETQYFGPGTRLLVL.

The sample holds many counts of this clonotype. The chain couples TRBV7-8 to TRBJ2-7; 10 bases fit TRBD2. The junction had 3 bases not matched to a gene; V was cut back by 6 bases and J by 4 bases. This CDR3 is 13 amino acids long. Germline V gene lookup returns CDR1 SGHVS and CDR2 FQNEAQ. CDR3 DNA: TGTGCCAGCAGACGGACTAGCGGTTACGAGCAGTACGTC. Translated: CASRRTSGYEQYV.

This clonotype was seen many times. The chain has TRBV7-9 and TRBJ1-2; D remains ambiguous. This CDR3 contains 20 residues. CDR1 SEHNR and CDR2 FQNEAQ come from the germline V gene (reference sequence). Deletions cut 1 base from V and 0 bases from J, with 24 bases between. CDR3 nucleotide sequence: TGTGCCAGCAGCTTAGTACTGGGGTTAACCGGGTCTTCAGCTAACTATGGCTACACCTTC. Translated, it gives CASSLVLGLTGSSANYGYTF.

The sample holds many counts of this clonotype. The rearrangement uses TRBV29-1 and TRBJ1-5; no firm D call. The V gene's germline CDR1 is SQVTM and CDR2 ANQGSEA. V was shortened by 4 bases and J by 2 bases, with 15 bases between the two germline ends. This CDR3 spans 15 amino acids. The CDR3 region has the DNA TGCAGCGTTGGTGACGGCCTCCTCGGCAATCAGCCCCAGCATTTT. The encoded protein is CSVGDGLLGNQPQHF.

This clonotype has a count of ten or more. This chain uses TRBV10-3 with TRBJ2-7, with 10 bases that match TRBD2. J was trimmed by 3 bases and V by 7 bases; bases with no gene match: 6. This CDR3 spans 14 amino acids. Germline V gene sequence: CDR1 ENHRY, CDR2 SYGVKD. CDR3 in DNA: TGTGCCATCATGGCTAGCGGGAGTAGCTACGAGCAGTACGTC. Translating gives CAIMASGSSYEQYV.

This clonotype was seen many times. The chain uses TRBV11-3 and TRBJ2-3, with a weak D call TRBD1 (5 bases). V gave up 5 bases and J gave up 6 bases, with 6 bases separating them. The CDR3 has 11 residues. Germline V gene lookup returns CDR1 SGHNT and CDR2 YENEEA. CDR3 sequence reads: CASSHRDTQYF. As DNA, the CDR3 is TGTGCCAGCAGCCACAGGGATACGCAGTATTTT.